What follows describes a single TCR beta chain. Antigen: not known. Version v3.0 of the immunoSEQ assay was performed at survey level. Sequencing used immunoSEQ multiplex PCR; TCRdb keeps in-frame clones, though not all of them. This repertoire shows about 21,000 clones, around 84% found once; its top ten account for around 3.7%. The V end was cut by 6 bases, the J end by 5 bases, with 12 bases between. From germline, CDR1 is SGHRS and CDR2 YFSETQ. This CDR3 region has 14 residues. This sample was included in a study of long-term antiretroviral therapy in people with HIV. Study-level points and caveats: After ART, diversity increased yet remained lower than transplant donor controls.

This receptor was obtained from a woman aged 50 to 60 with HIV. This chain uses TRBV5-1 with TRBJ1-6; no definite D call. The source material was unsorted PBMCs, sampled 1.9 years after starting antiretroviral therapy. CDR3 in DNA: TGCGCCAGCAAATTTCAAACAGATAATTCACCCCTCCACTTT. This sequence encodes CASKFQTDNSPLHF. The complete variable domain, with remaining parts taken from reference TRBV5-1 and TRBJ1-6, reads KAGVTQTPRYLIKTRGQQVTLSCSPISGHRSVSWYQQTPGQGLQFLFEYFSETQRNKGNFPGRFSGRQFSNSRSEMNVSTLELGDSALYLCASKFQTDNSPLHFGNGTRLTVT.